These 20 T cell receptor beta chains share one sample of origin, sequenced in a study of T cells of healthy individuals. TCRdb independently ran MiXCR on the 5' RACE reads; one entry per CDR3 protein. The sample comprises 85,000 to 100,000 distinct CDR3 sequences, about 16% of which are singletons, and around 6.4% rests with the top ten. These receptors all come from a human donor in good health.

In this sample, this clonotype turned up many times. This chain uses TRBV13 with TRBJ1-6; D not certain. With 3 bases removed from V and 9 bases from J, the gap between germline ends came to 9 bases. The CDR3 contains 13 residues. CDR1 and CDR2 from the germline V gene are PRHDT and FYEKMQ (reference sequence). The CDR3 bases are TGTGCCAGCAGCTTGAGTCGGATTTCACCCCTCCACTTT. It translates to CASSLSRISPLHF. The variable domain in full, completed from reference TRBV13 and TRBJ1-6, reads AAGVIQSPRHLIKEKRETATLKCYPIPRHDTVYWYQQGPGQDPQFLISFYEKMQSDKGSIPDRFSAQQFSDYHSELNMSSLELGDSALYFCASSLSRISPLHFGNGTRLTVT.

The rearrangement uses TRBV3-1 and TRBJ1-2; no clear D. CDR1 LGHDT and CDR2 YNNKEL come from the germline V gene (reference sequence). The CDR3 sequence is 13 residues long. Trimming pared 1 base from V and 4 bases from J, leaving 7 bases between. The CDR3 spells CASSQGSSYGYTF. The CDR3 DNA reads TGTGCCAGCAGCCAAGGGTCCAGCTATGGCTACACCTTC.

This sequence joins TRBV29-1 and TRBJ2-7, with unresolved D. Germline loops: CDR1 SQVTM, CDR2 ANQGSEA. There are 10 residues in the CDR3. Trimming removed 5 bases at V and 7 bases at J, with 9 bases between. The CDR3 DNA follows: TGCAGCGTTCAGGTGGGGGAGCAGTACTTC. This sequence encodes CSVQVGEQYF.

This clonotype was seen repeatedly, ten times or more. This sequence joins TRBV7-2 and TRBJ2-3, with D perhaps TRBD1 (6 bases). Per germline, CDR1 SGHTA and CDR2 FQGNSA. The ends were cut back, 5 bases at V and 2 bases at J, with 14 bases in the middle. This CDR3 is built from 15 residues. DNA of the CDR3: TGTGCCAGCAGCGTAGAGGGACAACCCACAGATACGCAGTATTTT. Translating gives CASSVEGQPTDTQYF.

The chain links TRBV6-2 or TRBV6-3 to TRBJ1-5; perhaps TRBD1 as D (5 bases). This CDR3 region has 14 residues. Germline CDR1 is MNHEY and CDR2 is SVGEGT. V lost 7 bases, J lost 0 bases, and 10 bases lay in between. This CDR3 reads CASTPTVSNQPQHF. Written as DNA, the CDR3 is TGTGCCAGCACCCCGACAGTTAGCAATCAGCCCCAGCATTTT.

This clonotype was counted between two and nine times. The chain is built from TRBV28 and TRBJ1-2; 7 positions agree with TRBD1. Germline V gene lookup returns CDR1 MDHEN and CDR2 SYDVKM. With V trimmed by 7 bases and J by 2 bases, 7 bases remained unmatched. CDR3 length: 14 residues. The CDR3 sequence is CASKTGQLNYGYTF. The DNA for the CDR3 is TGTGCCAGCAAGACGGGACAGTTGAACTATGGCTACACCTTC.

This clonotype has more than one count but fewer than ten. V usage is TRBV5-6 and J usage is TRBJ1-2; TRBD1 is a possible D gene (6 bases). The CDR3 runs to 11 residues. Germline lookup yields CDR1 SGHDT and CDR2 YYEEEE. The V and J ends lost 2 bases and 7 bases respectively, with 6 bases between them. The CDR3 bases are TGTGCCAGCAGCTTACAGGGTGGCTACACCTTC. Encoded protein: CASSLQGGYTF.

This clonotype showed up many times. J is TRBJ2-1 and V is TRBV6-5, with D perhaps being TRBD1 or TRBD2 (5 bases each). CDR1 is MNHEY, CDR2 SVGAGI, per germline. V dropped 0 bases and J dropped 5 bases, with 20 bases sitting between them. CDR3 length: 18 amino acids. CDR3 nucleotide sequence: TGTGCCAGCAGTTACTCGACTGGGCGGGCTGGGGCACACAATGAGCAGTTCTTC. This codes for CASSYSTGRAGAHNEQFF.

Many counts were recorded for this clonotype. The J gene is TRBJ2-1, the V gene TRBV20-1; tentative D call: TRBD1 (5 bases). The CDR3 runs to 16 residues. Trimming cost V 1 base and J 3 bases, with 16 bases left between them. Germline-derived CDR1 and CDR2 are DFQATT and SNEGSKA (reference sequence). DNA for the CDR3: TGCAGTGCTAGAGGGTGGGGCAGTCACGACTACAATGAGCAGTTCTTC. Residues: CSARGWGSHDYNEQFF.

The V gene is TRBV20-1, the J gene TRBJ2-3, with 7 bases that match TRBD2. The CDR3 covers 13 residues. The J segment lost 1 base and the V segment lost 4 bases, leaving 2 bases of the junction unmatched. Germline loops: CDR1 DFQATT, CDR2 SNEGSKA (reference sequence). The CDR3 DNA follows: TGCAGTGCTAACAGCGGGGGCACAGATACGCAGTATTTT. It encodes CSANSGGTDTQYF.

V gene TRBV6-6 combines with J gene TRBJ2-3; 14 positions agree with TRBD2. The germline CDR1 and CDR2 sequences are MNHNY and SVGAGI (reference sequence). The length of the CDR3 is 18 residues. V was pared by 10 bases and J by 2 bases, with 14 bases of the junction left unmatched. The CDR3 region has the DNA TGTGCCACCCGACGGGGACTAGCGGGAGACACATCCACAGATACGCAGTATTTT. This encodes CATRRGLAGDTSTDTQYF.

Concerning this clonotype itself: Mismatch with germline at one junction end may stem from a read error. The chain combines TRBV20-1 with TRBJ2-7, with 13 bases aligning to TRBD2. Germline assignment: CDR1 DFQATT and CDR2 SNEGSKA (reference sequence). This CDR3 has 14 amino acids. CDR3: CSGRTSGRAGEQYF. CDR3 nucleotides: TGCAGTGGTAGAACTAGCGGGAGGGCCGGAGAGCAGTACTTC.

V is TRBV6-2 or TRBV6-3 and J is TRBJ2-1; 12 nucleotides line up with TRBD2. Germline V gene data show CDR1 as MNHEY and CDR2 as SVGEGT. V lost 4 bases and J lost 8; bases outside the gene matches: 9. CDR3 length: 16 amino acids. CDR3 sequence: CASSSRLAGDEDEQFF. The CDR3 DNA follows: TGTGCCAGCAGTTCCCGACTAGCGGGAGATGAAGATGAGCAGTTCTTC.

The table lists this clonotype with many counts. CDR3 coding DNA: TGTGCCACCAGCAGAGGCGGGAGGGCGTACAATGAGCAGTTCTTC. It translates to CATSRGGRAYNEQFF. This sequence joins TRBV15 and TRBJ2-1, with 9 bases aligning to TRBD2. The trim removed 1 base at V and 4 bases at J, leaving 2 bases unmatched. The germline V gene encodes CDR1 LNHNV and CDR2 YYDKDF (reference sequence). CDR3 length: 15 residues.

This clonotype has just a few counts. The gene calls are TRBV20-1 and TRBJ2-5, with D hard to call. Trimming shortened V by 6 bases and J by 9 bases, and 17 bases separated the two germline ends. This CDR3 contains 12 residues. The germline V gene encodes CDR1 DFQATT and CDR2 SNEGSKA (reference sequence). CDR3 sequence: CSASDGTEAQYF. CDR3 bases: TGCAGTGCATCGGACGGAACTGAGGCCCAGTACTTC.

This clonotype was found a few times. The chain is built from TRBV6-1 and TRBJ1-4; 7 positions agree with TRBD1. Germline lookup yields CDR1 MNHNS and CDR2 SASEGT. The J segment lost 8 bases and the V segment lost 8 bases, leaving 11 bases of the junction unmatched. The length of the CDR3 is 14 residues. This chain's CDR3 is CASHVPGQKEKLFF. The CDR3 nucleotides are TGTGCCAGCCACGTTCCGGGACAGAAAGAAAAACTGTTTTTT.

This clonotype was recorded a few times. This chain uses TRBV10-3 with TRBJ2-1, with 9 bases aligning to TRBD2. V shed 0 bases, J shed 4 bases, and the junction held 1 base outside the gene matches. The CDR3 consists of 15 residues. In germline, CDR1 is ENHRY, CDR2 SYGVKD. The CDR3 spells CAISESTSGYNEQFF. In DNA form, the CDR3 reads TGTGCCATCAGTGAGTCTACTAGCGGGTACAATGAGCAGTTCTTC.

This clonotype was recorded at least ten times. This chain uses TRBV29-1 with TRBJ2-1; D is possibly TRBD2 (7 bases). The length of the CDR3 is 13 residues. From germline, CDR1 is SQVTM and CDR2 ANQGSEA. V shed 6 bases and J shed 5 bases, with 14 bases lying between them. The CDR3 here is CSVGGLSHNEQFF. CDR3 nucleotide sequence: TGCAGCGTCGGGGGGCTAAGTCACAATGAGCAGTTCTTC.

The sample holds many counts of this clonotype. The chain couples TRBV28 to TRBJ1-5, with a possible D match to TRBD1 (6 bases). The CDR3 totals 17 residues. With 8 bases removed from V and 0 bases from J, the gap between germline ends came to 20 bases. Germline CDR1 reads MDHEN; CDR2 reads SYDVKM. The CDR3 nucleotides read TGTGCCAGCGAGGGGGATAAAGGGTTTTATAGCAATCAGCCCCAGCATTTT. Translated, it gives CASEGDKGFYSNQPQHF.

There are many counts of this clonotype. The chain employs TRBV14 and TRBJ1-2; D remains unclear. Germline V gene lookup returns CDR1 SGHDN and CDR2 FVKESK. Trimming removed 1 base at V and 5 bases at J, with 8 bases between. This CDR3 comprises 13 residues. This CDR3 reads CASSQVTGYGYTF. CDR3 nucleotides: TGTGCCAGCAGCCAAGTGACGGGATATGGCTACACCTTC.